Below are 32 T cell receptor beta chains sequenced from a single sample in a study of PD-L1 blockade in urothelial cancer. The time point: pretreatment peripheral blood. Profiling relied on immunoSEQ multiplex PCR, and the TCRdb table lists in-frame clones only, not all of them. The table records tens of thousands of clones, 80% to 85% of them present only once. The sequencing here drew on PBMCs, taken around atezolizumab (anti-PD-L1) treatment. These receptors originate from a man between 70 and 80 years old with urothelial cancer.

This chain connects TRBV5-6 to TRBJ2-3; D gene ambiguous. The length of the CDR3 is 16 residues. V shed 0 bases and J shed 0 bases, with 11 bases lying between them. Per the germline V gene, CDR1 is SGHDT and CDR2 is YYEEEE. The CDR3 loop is CASSLVAGTSTDTQYF. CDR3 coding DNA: TGTGCCAGCAGCTTGGTTGCAGGAACTAGCACAGATACGCAGTATTTT.

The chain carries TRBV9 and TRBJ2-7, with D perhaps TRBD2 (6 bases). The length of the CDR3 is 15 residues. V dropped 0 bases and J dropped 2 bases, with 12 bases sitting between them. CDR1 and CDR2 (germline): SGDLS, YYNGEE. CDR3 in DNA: TGTGCCAGCAGCGTAGAAGAGGGGAGGACCTACGAGCAGTACTTC. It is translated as CASSVEEGRTYEQYF.

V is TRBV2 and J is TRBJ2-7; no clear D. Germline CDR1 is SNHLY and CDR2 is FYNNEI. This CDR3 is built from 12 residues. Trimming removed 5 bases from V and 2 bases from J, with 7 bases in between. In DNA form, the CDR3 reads TGTGCCAGCAGTATCAGTGCCTACGAGCAGTACTTC. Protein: CASSISAYEQYF.

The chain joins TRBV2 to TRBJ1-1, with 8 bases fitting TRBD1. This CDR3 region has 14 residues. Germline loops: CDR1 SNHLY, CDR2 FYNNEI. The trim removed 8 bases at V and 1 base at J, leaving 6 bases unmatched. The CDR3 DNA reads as TGTGCCAGCGCAAGCGGGACAGGGAACACTGAAGCTTTCTTT. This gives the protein CASASGTGNTEAFF.

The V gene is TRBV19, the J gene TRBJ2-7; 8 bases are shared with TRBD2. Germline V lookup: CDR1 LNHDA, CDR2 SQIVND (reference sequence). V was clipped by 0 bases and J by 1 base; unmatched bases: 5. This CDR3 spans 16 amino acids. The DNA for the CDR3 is TGTGCCAGTAGTATAGATTCGGGAGGGCCTTCCTACGAGCAGTACTTC. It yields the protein CASSIDSGGPSYEQYF.

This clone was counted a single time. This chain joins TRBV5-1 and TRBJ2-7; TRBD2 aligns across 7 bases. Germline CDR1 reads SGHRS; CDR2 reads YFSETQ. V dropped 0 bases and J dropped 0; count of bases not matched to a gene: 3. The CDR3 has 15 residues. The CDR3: CASSLAASGSYEQYF. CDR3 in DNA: TGCGCCAGCAGCTTGGCGGCTAGCGGCTCCTACGAGCAGTACTTC.

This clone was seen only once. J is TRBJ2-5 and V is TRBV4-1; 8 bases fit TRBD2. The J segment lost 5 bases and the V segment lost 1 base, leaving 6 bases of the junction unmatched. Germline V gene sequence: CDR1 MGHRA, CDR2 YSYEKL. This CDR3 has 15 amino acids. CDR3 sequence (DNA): TGCGCCAGCAGCCAAGCCCCGACTAGCGCGGAGACCCAGTACTTC. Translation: CASSQAPTSAETQYF.

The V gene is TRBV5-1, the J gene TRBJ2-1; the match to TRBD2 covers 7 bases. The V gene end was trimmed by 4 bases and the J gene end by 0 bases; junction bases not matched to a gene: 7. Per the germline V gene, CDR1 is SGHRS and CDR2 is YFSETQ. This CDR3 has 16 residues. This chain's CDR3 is CASSRAGTTSYNEQFF. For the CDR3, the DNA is TGCGCCAGCAGCAGAGCCGGGACTACCTCCTACAATGAGCAGTTCTTC.

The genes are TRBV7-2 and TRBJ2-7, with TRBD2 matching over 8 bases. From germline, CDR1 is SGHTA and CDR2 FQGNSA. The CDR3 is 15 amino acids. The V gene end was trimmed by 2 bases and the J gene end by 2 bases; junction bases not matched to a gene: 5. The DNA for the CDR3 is TGTGCCAGCAGCTTACGACTAGCGTCGGCCTACGAGCAGTACTTC. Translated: CASSLRLASAYEQYF.

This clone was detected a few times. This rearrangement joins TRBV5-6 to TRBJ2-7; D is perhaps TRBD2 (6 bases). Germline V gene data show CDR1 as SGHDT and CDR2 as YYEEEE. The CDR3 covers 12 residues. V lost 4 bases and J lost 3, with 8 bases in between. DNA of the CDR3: TGTGCCAGCAGCGGGACTGGCTACGAGCAGTACTTC. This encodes CASSGTGYEQYF.

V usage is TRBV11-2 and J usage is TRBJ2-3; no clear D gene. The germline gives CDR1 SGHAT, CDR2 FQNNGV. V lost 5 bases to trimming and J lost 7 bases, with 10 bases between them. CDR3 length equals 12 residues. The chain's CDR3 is CASSATPNTQYF. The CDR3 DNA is TGTGCCAGCAGCGCAACTCCGAATACGCAGTATTTT.

Written as DNA, the CDR3 is TGTGCCAGCAGCCCTAGGACAGGGGGCGAAAAACTGTTTTTT. It is translated as CASSPRTGGEKLFF. V gene TRBV14 combines with J gene TRBJ1-4; TRBD1 matches 11 bases. CDR1 and CDR2 from the germline V gene are SGHDN and FVKESK. Unmatched junction bases numbered 3, after V lost 4 bases and J lost 8 bases. This CDR3 has 14 amino acids.

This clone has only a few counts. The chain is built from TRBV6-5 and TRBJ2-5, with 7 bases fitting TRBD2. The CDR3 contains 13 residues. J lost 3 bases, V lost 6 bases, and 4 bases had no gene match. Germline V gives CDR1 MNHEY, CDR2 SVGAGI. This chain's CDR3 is CASSLREEETQYF. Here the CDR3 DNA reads TGTGCCAGCAGCCTCCGGGAGGAAGAGACCCAGTACTTC.

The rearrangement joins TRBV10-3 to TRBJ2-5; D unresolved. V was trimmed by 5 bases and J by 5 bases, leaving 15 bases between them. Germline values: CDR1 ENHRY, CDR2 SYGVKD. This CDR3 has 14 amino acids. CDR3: CAISPARAMETQYF. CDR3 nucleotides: TGTGCCATCAGTCCCGCCCGAGCGATGGAGACCCAGTACTTC.

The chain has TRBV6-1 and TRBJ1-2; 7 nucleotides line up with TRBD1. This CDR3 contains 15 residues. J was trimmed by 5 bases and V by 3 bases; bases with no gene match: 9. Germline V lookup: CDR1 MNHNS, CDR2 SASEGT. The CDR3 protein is CASSDRQGRGYGYTF. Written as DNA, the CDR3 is TGTGCCAGCAGTGATCGACAGGGAAGGGGTTATGGCTACACCTTC.

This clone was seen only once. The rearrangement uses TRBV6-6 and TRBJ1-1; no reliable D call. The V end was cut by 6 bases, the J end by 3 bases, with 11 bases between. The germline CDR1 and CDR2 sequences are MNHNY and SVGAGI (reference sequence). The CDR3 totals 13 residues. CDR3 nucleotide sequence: TGTGCCAGCAGGTACCGGAGGGACACTGAAGCTTTCTTT. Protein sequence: CASRYRRDTEAFF.

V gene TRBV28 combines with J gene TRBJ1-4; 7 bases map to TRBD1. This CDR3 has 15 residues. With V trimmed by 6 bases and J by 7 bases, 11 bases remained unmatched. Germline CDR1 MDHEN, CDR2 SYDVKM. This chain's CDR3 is CASSPNRGAIEKLFF. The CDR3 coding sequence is TGTGCCAGCAGCCCAAACAGGGGCGCTATTGAAAAACTGTTTTTT.

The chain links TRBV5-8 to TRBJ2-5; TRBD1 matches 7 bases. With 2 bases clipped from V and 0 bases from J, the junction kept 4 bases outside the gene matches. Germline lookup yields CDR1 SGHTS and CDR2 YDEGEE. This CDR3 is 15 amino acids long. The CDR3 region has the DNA TGTGCCAGCAGCTTATCAGGGGGTTACCAAGAGACCCAGTACTTC. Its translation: CASSLSGGYQETQYF.

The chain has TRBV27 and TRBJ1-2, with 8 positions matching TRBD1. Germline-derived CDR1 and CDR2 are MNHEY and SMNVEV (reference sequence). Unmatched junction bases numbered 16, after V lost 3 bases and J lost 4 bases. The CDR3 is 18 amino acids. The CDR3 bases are TGTGCCAGCAGTTTTTCCATCAGATCAGGGGGCTCATTCTATGGCTACACCTTC. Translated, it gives CASSFSIRSGGSFYGYTF.

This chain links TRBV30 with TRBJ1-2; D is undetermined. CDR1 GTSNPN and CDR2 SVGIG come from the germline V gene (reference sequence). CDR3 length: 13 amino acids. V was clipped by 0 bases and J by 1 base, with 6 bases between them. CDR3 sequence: CAWSVRDNYGYTF. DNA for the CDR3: TGTGCCTGGAGTGTCCGGGATAACTATGGCTACACCTTC.

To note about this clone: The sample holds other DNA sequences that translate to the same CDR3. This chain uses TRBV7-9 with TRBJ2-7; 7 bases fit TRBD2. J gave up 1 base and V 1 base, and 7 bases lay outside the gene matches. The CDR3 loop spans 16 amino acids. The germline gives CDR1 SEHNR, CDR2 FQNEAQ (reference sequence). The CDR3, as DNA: TGTGCCAGCAGCTTAGGGGGGGGAAGAGTTTCCTACGAGCAGTACTTC. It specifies CASSLGGGRVSYEQYF. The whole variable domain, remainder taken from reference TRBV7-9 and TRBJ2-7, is DTGVSQNPRHKITKRGQNVTFRCDPISEHNRLYWYRQTLGQGPEFLTYFQNEAQLEKSRLLSDRFSAERPKGSFSTLEIQRTEQGDSAMYLCASSLGGGRVSYEQYFGPGTRLTVT.

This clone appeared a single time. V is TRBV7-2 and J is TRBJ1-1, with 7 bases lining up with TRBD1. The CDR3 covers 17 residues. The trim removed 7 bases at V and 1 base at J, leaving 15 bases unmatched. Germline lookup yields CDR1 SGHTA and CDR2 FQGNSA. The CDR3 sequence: CASTLRVGQTWNTEAFF. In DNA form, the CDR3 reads TGTGCCAGCACCCTTAGGGTGGGACAGACTTGGAACACTGAAGCTTTCTTT.

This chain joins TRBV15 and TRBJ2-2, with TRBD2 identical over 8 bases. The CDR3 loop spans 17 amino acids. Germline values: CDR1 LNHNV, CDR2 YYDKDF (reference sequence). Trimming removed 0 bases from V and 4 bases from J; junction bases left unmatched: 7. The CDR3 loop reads CATSRELRGASTGELFF. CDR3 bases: TGTGCCACCAGCAGAGAACTGCGGGGGGCGAGCACCGGGGAGCTGTTTTTT.

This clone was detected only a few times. The CDR3 spells CASSRAGVGTGELFF. The CDR3 coding sequence is TGTGCCAGTAGTCGCGCCGGGGTGGGCACCGGGGAGCTGTTTTTT. The rearrangement uses TRBV19 and TRBJ2-2; a possible D gene is TRBD2 (5 bases). Trimming left V 5 bases short and J 4 bases short, with 14 bases between. In germline, CDR1 is LNHDA, CDR2 SQIVND (reference sequence). This CDR3 is built from 15 residues.

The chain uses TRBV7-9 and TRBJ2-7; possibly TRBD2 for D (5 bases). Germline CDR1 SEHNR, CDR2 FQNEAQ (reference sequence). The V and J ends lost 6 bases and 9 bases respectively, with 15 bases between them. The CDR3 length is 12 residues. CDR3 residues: CASRVKDFSQYF. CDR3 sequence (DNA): TGTGCCAGCAGAGTGAAGGACTTTTCGCAGTACTTC.

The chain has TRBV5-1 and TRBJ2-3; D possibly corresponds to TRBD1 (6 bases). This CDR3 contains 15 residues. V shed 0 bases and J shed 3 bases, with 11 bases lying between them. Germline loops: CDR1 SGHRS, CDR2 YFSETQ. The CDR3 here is CASSLDRVETDTQYF. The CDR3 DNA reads TGCGCCAGCAGCTTGGACAGGGTAGAAACAGATACGCAGTATTTT.

In DNA form, the CDR3 reads TGCGCCAGCAGTCAAAATTTTCGCCGGGTTAAGGAAAAACTGTTTTTT. Protein sequence: CASSQNFRRVKEKLFF. V usage is TRBV23-1 and J usage is TRBJ1-4; D is unclear. TRBV23-1 is noted as an ORF with a role that remains uncertain. This CDR3 is built from 16 residues. V was cut by 2 bases and J by 8 bases, with 18 bases left in between.

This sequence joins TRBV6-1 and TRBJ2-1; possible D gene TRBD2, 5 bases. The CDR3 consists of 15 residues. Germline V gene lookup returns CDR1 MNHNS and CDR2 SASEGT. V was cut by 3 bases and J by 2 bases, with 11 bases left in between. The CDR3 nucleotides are TGTGCCAGCAGTGAGGTCCGGGAAGCCTACAATGAGCAGTTCTTC. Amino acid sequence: CASSEVREAYNEQFF.

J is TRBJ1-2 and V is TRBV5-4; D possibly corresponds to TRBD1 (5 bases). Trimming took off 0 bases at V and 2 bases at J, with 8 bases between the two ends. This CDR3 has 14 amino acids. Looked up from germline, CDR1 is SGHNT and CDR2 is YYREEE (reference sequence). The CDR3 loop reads CASSLGRGNYGYTF. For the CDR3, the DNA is TGTGCCAGCAGCTTGGGGAGGGGAAACTATGGCTACACCTTC.

The CDR3 loop reads CASSLSGNYNEQFF. In nucleotides, the CDR3 is TGTGCCAGCAGTCTTAGCGGGAACTACAATGAGCAGTTCTTC. The chain employs TRBV6-1 and TRBJ2-1, with 8 positions matching TRBD2. The CDR3 totals 14 residues. The ends lost 5 bases at V and 3 bases at J; junction bases unmatched: 3. Per the germline V gene, CDR1 is MNHNS and CDR2 is SASEGT.

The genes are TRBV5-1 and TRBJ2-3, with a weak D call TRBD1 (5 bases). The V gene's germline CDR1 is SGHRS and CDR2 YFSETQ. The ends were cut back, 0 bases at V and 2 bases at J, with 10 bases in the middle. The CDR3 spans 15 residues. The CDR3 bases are TGCGCCAGCAGCTTGGGGGGCGGATCCACAGATACGCAGTATTTT. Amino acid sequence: CASSLGGGSTDTQYF.

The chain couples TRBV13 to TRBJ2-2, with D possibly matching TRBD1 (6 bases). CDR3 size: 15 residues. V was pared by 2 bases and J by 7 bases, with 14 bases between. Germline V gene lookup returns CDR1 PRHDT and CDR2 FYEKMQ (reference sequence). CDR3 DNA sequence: TGTGCCAGCAGCTTACAGGGGCAGGGTAGCGGGGAGCTGTTTTTT. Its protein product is CASSLQGQGSGELFF.